The rows below give T cell receptor beta chains drawn from one sample of a study of blood T cell repertoires in COVID-19. Produced via immunoSEQ multiplex PCR; TCRdb's table is partial and in-frame only. The sample yields around 320,000 clones, just under 90% seen once. Specimen: PBMCs or T cells enriched from blood (not recorded which). These receptor sequences come from a woman in her fifties or sixties who had been exposed to COVID-19. Both conserved end residues are part of each CDR3. A D gene is named only where the DNA matches it firmly. Size is stated for part of the rows, as once, few or many counts, or as a class when the clone is expanded.

-,-,TRBV29-1,TRBJ1-1,TGCAGCGTAAATACTGGCACTGAAGCTTTCTTT,CSVNTGTEAFF
TRBD1,-,TRBV5-6,TRBJ1-2,TGTGCCAGCAGCCCCGACAGGGTCCATGGCTACACCTTC,CASSPDRVHGYTF
-,-,TRBV27,TRBJ1-5,TGTGCCAGCAGTTTAACCGCCTATAGCAATCAGCCCCAGCATTTT,CASSLTAYSNQPQHF
-,-,TRBV28,TRBJ2-3,TGTGCCAGCAGTCCCCCCTTAGGGGGGGGTGCCACAGATACGCAGTATTTT,CASSPPLGGGATDTQYF
TRBD1,-,TRBV19,TRBJ2-7,TGTGCCAGTAGTCCCGGGACAGGGGTCTACGAGCAGTACTTC,CASSPGTGVYEQYF
-,-,TRBV6-5,TRBJ1-2,TGTGCCGGCAGGGCTACAGCTCGGAACTATGGCTACACCTTC,CAGRATARNYGYTF
-,-,TRBV2,TRBJ2-1,TGTGTACGCCAGGTCGAACAGAGCTCCTACAATGAGCAGTTCTTC,CVRQVEQSSYNEQFF
TRBD2,-,TRBV4-2,TRBJ2-1,TGTGCCAGCAGCCAAGCACTAGCGGGGGGTTCCTACAATGAGCAGTTCTTC,CASSQALAGGSYNEQFF
TRBD1,once,TRBV6-1,TRBJ2-7,TGTGCCAGCAGTGAAAACCAGGTCGAGGGGACAGGGCTTTTCGCTTATGGGTACGAGCAGTACTTC,CASSENQVEGTGLFAYGYEQYF
-,-,TRBV2,TRBJ1-1,TGTGCCAGCAGTACCGGGGAGACTGAAGCTTTCTTT,CASSTGETEAFF
TRBD1,-,TRBV4-1,TRBJ1-2,TGCGCCAGCAGCCAATCCAGGGGGACTAACTATGGCTACACCTTC,CASSQSRGTNYGYTF
TRBD1,-,TRBV28,TRBJ1-1,TGTGCCAGCAGTTTTTCAACCACAGGGGCCTTGAACACTGAAGCTTTCTTT,CASSFSTTGALNTEAFF
-,-,TRBV24-1,TRBJ2-3,TGTGCCACCAGTGATTTCGGGCAGGGCGCAGATACGCAGTATTTT,CATSDFGQGADTQYF
TRBD2,once,TRBV2,TRBJ2-5,TGTGCCAGCAGGAGACTAGCGGGGGGTCGCGAGACCCAGTACTTC,CASRRLAGGRETQYF
TRBD1,-,TRBV11-2,TRBJ1-6,TGTGCCAGCAGCTTAGGTGCAGGGGGCAATTCACCCCTCCACTTT,CASSLGAGGNSPLHF
-,-,TRBV7-8,TRBJ2-1,TGTGCCAGCAGTAAAAGAAAACGGGATCCTTCAGAGGGGCAGTTCTTC,CASSKRKRDPSEGQFF
TRBD2,once,TRBV3-1/TRBV3-2,TRBJ2-7,TGTGCCAGCAGCCACTCTAGCGGGCCCAGCTACGAGCAGTACTTC,CASSHSSGPSYEQYF
TRBD1,few,TRBV19,TRBJ1-4,TGTGCCAGTAACACCAACAGGGGGGAAAAACTGTTTTTT,CASNTNRGEKLFF
TRBD1,-,TRBV7-8,TRBJ1-5,TGTGCCAGCAGCTTAGAAGGGACAGGACCCAATCAGCCCCAGCATTTT,CASSLEGTGPNQPQHF
-,-,TRBV28,TRBJ2-3,TGTGCCAGCAGTTTAGTTGGTAGAACAGATACGCAGTATTTT,CASSLVGRTDTQYF
-,-,TRBV5-1,TRBJ2-5,TGCGCCAGCAGCTCCTGGGAGGCGAACTGGGAAGAGACCCAGTACTTC,CASSSWEANWEETQYF
-,-,TRBV7-2,TRBJ1-2,TGTGCCAGCAGCTCCAGGGGTGCTGGCTACACCTTC,CASSSRGAGYTF
-,few,TRBV20-1,TRBJ2-7,TGCAGTGCGCGTCTGATTGGTGAGCAGTACTTC,CSARLIGEQYF
-,-,TRBV7-8,TRBJ1-5,TGTGCCAGCAGCTTAGGAGGGCTCAGCAATCAGCCCCAGCATTTT,CASSLGGLSNQPQHF
TRBD1,-,TRBV28,TRBJ1-2,TGTGCCAGCAGGGGGACAGGGGACCGATGGGGCTGGGGCTACACCTTC,CASRGTGDRWGWGYTF
-,-,TRBV7-2,TRBJ2-5,TGTGCCAGCAGCCAGGGGGGAGATATGGAGACCCAGTACTTC,CASSQGGDMETQYF
TRBD2,-,TRBV27,TRBJ2-1,TGTGCCAGCAGTTCCCGGACTAGCGGGGCCTACAATGAGCAGTTCTTC,CASSSRTSGAYNEQFF
-,-,TRBV4-2,TRBJ2-2,TGTGCCAGCAGCCTCGAAACGGCGGGGGCGGCGAACACCGGGGAGCTGTTTTTT,CASSLETAGAANTGELFF
-,-,TRBV5-4,TRBJ1-1,TGTGCCAGCAGCTTGGACGGGACACCGAACACTGAAGCTTTCTTT,CASSLDGTPNTEAFF
-,-,TRBV7-9,TRBJ1-5,TGTGCCAGCAGCTCGACAGGTACTGCTAGCAATCAGCCCCAGCATTTT,CASSSTGTASNQPQHF
TRBD1,-,TRBV30,TRBJ2-5,TGTGCCTGGAACAGGGGGTTAAGCGAAGAGACCCAGTACTTC,CAWNRGLSEETQYF
TRBD1,-,TRBV11-3,TRBJ1-5,TGTGCCATTTGTACGGGGACAGGGGATCAGCCCCAGCATTTT,CAICTGTGDQPQHF
TRBD1,-,TRBV7-9,TRBJ2-2,TGTGCCAGCAGCTTAGCGGCAGGGGGATCGAACACCGGGGAGCTGTTTTTT,CASSLAAGGSNTGELFF
-,-,TRBV5-1,TRBJ2-5,TGCGCCAGCAGCTTTGCCATTGGTGGCGGGGTGGAGACCCAGTACTTC,CASSFAIGGGVETQYF
-,-,TRBV27,TRBJ1-5,TGTGCCAGCAGTCTAGGGACACCTTATAGCAATCAGCCCCAGCATTTT,CASSLGTPYSNQPQHF
-,-,TRBV5-1,TRBJ1-3,TGCGCCAGCAAGGAGACGCGTACTGGAAACACCATATATTTT,CASKETRTGNTIYF
TRBD1,-,TRBV3-1/TRBV3-2,TRBJ2-1,TGTGCCAGCAGCCACGGACAGGTTATGAATGAGCAGTTCTTC,CASSHGQVMNEQFF
-,-,TRBV11-2,TRBJ1-1,TGTGCCAGCAAAGGGGTGGTCACTGAAGCTTTCTTT,CASKGVVTEAFF
TRBD1,-,TRBV7-2,TRBJ2-7,TGTGCCAGCAGCCAGGACAACAGGGGCTACGAGCAGTACTTC,CASSQDNRGYEQYF
TRBD2,-,TRBV7-9,TRBJ2-7,TGTGCCAGCAGCATGGGGAGCGGGGGTTACGAGCAGTACTTC,CASSMGSGGYEQYF
-,few,TRBV20-1,TRBJ1-2,TGCAGTGCAAGCGGCGACTATGGCTACACCTTC,CSASGDYGYTF
TRBD1,-,TRBV5-4,TRBJ2-3,TGTGCCAGCAGCTCCGGGACAGGGGGCCCAGATACGCAGTATTTT,CASSSGTGGPDTQYF
TRBD1,-,TRBV15,TRBJ1-1,TGTGCCACCAGCGGAGACAGGGTCTTAACTGAAGCTTTCTTT,CATSGDRVLTEAFF
TRBD2,once,TRBV7-9,TRBJ2-7,TGTGCCAGCAGCCCTCTACCGGGACTAGCGAACTACGAGCAGTACTTC,CASSPLPGLANYEQYF
-,-,TRBV2,TRBJ1-1,TGTGCCAGCAGTGAATCAGGGTACACTGAAGCTTTCTTT,CASSESGYTEAFF
TRBD1,-,TRBV6-5,TRBJ2-1,TGTGCCAGCAGTTACTCGGACAGGGGAGCTGAGCAGTTCTTC,CASSYSDRGAEQFF
TRBD1,-,TRBV5-1,TRBJ1-1,TGCGCCAGCAGCTTGGTACCCGACAGGGGGGGTGAAGCTTTCTTT,CASSLVPDRGGEAFF
TRBD2,-,TRBV28,TRBJ2-7,TGTGCCAGCAGTCCCTTGGGAGGGCTTCCAATGCACGAGCAGTACTTC,CASSPLGGLPMHEQYF
-,-,TRBV6-4,TRBJ2-2,TGTGCCAGCAGTGTGAGACAGGCTAACACCGGGGAGCTGTTTTTT,CASSVRQANTGELFF